This T cell receptor beta chain was recovered during a study of blood T cell repertoires in COVID-19. The protocol was immunoSEQ multiplex PCR, while the TCRdb copy is restricted to in-frame clones and leaves out a portion. The data hold about 270,000 clones, with around 86% observed a single time. This receptor was taken from a man aged 35 to 55 with active or convalescent COVID-19. Sequences were obtained from peripheral blood.

The CDR3 DNA is TGTGCCAGCAGTCCGGGAATCGAGCAGTACTTC. As protein: CASSPGIEQYF. This chain joins TRBV12-3 or TRBV12-4 and TRBJ2-7, with D maybe TRBD2 (5 bases). CDR3 length: 11 amino acids. V lost 5 bases and J lost 6, with 8 bases in between.